These 31 T cell receptor beta chains were all obtained from the same sample, sequenced in a study of blood T cells in healthy people across ages. Then a second PCR, running about 6 to 12 cycles, was carried out with a sample-barcoded 5' primer and a J-beta primer mix. TCRdb reprocessed the 5' RACE reads via MiXCR and lists one record per CDR3 protein. Of some 1.8 million distinct CDR3 sequences in the sample, roughly two fifths were seen once. Sequences were obtained from blood. These TCRs come from a human donor in good health.

There are a few counts of this clonotype. This chain uses TRBV4-3 with TRBJ2-7; TRBD1 is a possible D gene (6 bases). The germline CDR1 and CDR2 sequences are LGHNA and YSLEER. V was shortened by 0 bases and J by 6 bases, with 12 bases between the two germline ends. The CDR3 extends over 14 amino acids. The CDR3: CASSQDTGFAEQYF. In DNA form, the CDR3 reads TGCGCCAGCAGCCAAGACACAGGGTTCGCCGAGCAGTACTTC.

The chain employs TRBV4-2 and TRBJ1-3; a possible D gene is TRBD1 (5 bases). V was clipped by 1 base and J by 2 bases, with 12 bases between them. Germline V gives CDR1 LGHNA, CDR2 YNFKEQ. The CDR3 covers 16 residues. The CDR3 sequence: CASSQVDRGPGNTIYF. CDR3 nucleotide sequence: TGTGCCAGCAGCCAAGTCGACAGAGGACCTGGAAACACCATATATTTT.

This clonotype has more than one count but fewer than ten. One end of the junction does not line up with germline, which may come from a read error. This chain connects TRBV11-1 to TRBJ2-1, with D uncertain. The CDR3 spans 11 residues. In germline, CDR1 is SGHAT, CDR2 FQDESV (reference sequence). As DNA, the CDR3 is TGTGCCGGCAGCAGCTCCTATGAGCAGTTCTTC. It specifies CAGSSSYEQFF.

The chain joins TRBV12-3 or TRBV12-4 to TRBJ1-5, with D possibly matching TRBD1 (6 bases). The CDR3 sequence is 14 residues long. V lost 6 bases and J 9 bases, leaving 18 bases between the germline ends. The DNA for the CDR3 is TGTGCCAGCAGGTCGCACGGGGGCGGGCGGCCCCAGCATTTT. Translated, it gives CASRSHGGGRPQHF.

The genes are TRBV13 and TRBJ2-5; D not certain. The ends were cut back, 5 bases at V and 1 base at J, with 14 bases in the middle. The germline CDR1 and CDR2 sequences are PRHDT and FYEKMQ (reference sequence). The CDR3 is 15 amino acids. CDR3: CASSLSATLQETQYF. CDR3 nucleotides: TGTGCCAGCAGCCTCTCCGCGACCCTCCAAGAGACCCAGTACTTC.

The rearrangement uses TRBV27 and TRBJ2-7; tentatively, D is TRBD2 (6 bases). The CDR3 is 16 residues long. V was cut by 6 bases and J by 1 base, with 19 bases left in between. From germline, CDR1 is MNHEY and CDR2 SMNVEV (reference sequence). CDR3 loop: CASSGSLGTPSYEQYF. The CDR3 DNA reads as TGTGCCAGCAGCGGAAGCCTCGGGACTCCGTCCTACGAGCAGTACTTC.

The CDR3 here is CSARETEGPGREQYF. The CDR3 DNA sequence: TGCAGTGCTAGAGAAACGGAGGGGCCGGGGCGCGAGCAGTACTTC. The rearrangement joins TRBV20-1 to TRBJ2-7, with D possibly being TRBD2 (6 bases). Germline lookup yields CDR1 DFQATT and CDR2 SNEGSKA (reference sequence). V was shortened by 0 bases and J by 6 bases, with 18 bases between the two germline ends. This CDR3 contains 15 residues.

In this sample, this clonotype turned up a few times. V gene TRBV9 combines with J gene TRBJ1-2; 7 positions agree with TRBD1. CDR1 and CDR2 from the germline V gene are SGDLS and YYNGEE. V shed 0 bases, J shed 6 bases, and the junction held 17 bases outside the gene matches. The CDR3 runs to 18 residues. The DNA of the CDR3 is TGTGCCAGCAGCGTAGAGCTTGGGCTAGGGACAGATCGAAATGGCTACACCTTC. This sequence encodes CASSVELGLGTDRNGYTF.

The rearrangement joins TRBV6-2 or TRBV6-3 to TRBJ2-4; D might be TRBD2 (5 bases). V lost 7 bases and J lost 8, with 12 bases in between. This CDR3 spans 12 amino acids. Germline CDR1 reads MNHEY; CDR2 reads SVGEGT. The CDR3 region is CASNSPEDIQYF. The DNA of the CDR3 is TGTGCCAGCAACTCGCCGGAGGACATTCAGTACTTC.

This clonotype has more than one count but fewer than ten. The chain has TRBV5-1 and TRBJ1-1, with 10 positions matching TRBD1. Germline V gene lookup returns CDR1 SGHRS and CDR2 YFSETQ. Trimming cost V 6 bases and J 7 bases; bases outside gene matches: 9. The CDR3 is made up of 14 amino acids. CDR3 loop: CASTRDRGIGEAFF. The CDR3 bases are TGCGCCAGCACTAGGGACAGGGGAATTGGTGAAGCTTTCTTT. Supplemented by reference TRBV5-1 and TRBJ1-1, the full variable domain reads KAGVTQTPRYLIKTRGQQVTLSCSPISGHRSVSWYQQTPGQGLQFLFEYFSETQRNKGNFPGRFSGRQFSNSRSEMNVSTLELGDSALYLCASTRDRGIGEAFFGQGTRLTVV.

In this sample, this clonotype turned up many times. The chain employs TRBV7-2 and TRBJ2-7, with D perhaps matching TRBD1 (5 bases). V was trimmed by 1 base and J by 4 bases, leaving 11 bases between them. The germline V gene has CDR1 SGHTA and CDR2 FQGNSA. The CDR3 is made up of 14 amino acids. The CDR3 loop reads CASSLGREEYEQYF. The CDR3 DNA follows: TGTGCCAGCAGCTTAGGCAGGGAAGAATACGAGCAGTACTTC.

In this sample, this clonotype turned up many times. This chain joins TRBV20-1 and TRBJ2-7; TRBD2 aligns across 11 bases. Germline CDR1 is DFQATT and CDR2 is SNEGSKA (reference sequence). The CDR3 spans 16 residues. The junction had 9 bases not matched to a gene; V was cut back by 2 bases and J by 3 bases. The CDR3 nucleotides are TGCAGTGCTAGACCCGCGACTAGCGGGGTTTACTACGAGCAGTACTTC. Translation gives CSARPATSGVYYEQYF.

To note about this clonotype: The germline gene is not matched at one end of the junction; a read error may be the cause. J is TRBJ2-1 and V is TRBV2; D possibly matches TRBD1 or TRBD2 (5 bases each). Germline CDR1 and CDR2: SNHLY and FYNNEI. The CDR3 is 17 residues long. For the CDR3, the DNA is TGTGCCGGCAGTGTCCTGGGACCCCAGAGCTCCTACAATGAGCAGTTCTTC. Translation gives CAGSVLGPQSSYNEQFF.

The chain recombines TRBV12-3 or TRBV12-4 with TRBJ2-3, with TRBD1 matching 11 bases. The CDR3 covers 16 residues. V trimming: 3 bases; J trimming: 3 bases; junction bases outside the gene matches: 5. The CDR3 protein is CASSFGDRGTTDTQYF. DNA of the CDR3: TGTGCCAGCAGTTTTGGGGACAGGGGGACTACAGATACGCAGTATTTT.

This clonotype was seen many times. The genes are TRBV29-1 and TRBJ1-2; the D gene is possibly TRBD1 (5 bases). The V and J ends lost 3 bases and 10 bases respectively, with 9 bases between them. CDR1 is SQVTM and CDR2 is ANQGSEA in the germline V gene. This CDR3 spans 10 amino acids. CDR3 in amino acids: CSVEGRDYTF. CDR3 sequence (DNA): TGCAGCGTTGAGGGCAGGGACTACACCTTC.

This chain joins TRBV11-1 and TRBJ2-2; D may be TRBD1 or TRBD2 (5 bases each). The CDR3 length is 14 residues. CDR1 is SGHAT, CDR2 FQDESV, per germline (reference sequence). The V end lost 8 bases, the J end lost 6 bases, and 16 bases lay between the germline ends. This CDR3 is CASAGGWNSGELFF. The CDR3 DNA reads as TGTGCCAGCGCTGGGGGATGGAATTCCGGGGAGCTGTTTTTT. Filled out from reference TRBV11-1 and TRBJ2-2, the complete variable domain reads EAEVAQSPRYKITEKSQAVAFWCDPISGHATLYWYRQILGQGPELLVQFQDESVVDDSQLPKDRFSAERLKGVDSTLKIQPAELGDSAMYLCASAGGWNSGELFFGEGSRLTVL.

This clonotype has only a few counts. This chain connects TRBV20-1 to TRBJ1-1; D remains unclear. V was clipped by 4 bases and J by 0 bases, with 9 bases between them. This CDR3 contains 13 residues. Germline loops: CDR1 DFQATT, CDR2 SNEGSKA (reference sequence). As DNA, the CDR3 is TGCAGTGCTAATGAGGGTATGAACACTGAAGCTTTCTTT. Encoded protein: CSANEGMNTEAFF.

This clonotype was seen more than once but under ten times. This chain joins TRBV25-1 and TRBJ2-4, with D uncertain. The J call may be in error: the DNA end matches TRBJ2-5 better. Germline CDR1 is MGHDK and CDR2 is SYGVNS. This CDR3 region has 15 residues. CDR3 protein: CASSDLVTAFETQYF. In DNA, the CDR3 is TGTGCCAGCAGTGATCTGGTAACAGCCTTCGAGACCCAGTACTTC.

The chain carries TRBV5-1 and TRBJ1-2, with no clear D. Germline values: CDR1 SGHRS, CDR2 YFSETQ. The CDR3 spans 13 residues. Trimming cost V 4 bases and J 4 bases, with 11 bases left between them. The CDR3 sequence: CASSVAEAYGYTF. The CDR3 nucleotides are TGCGCCAGCAGCGTAGCAGAGGCCTATGGCTACACCTTC.

This clonotype was observed a few times. The chain employs TRBV20-1 and TRBJ2-3; no definite D call. V gave up 2 bases and J gave up 5 bases, with 14 bases separating them. This CDR3 is 14 amino acids long. Germline assignment: CDR1 DFQATT and CDR2 SNEGSKA (reference sequence). For the CDR3, the DNA is TGCAGTGCTAGACTCACACCCCTCAGAGATACGCAGTATTTT. It translates to CSARLTPLRDTQYF.

This clonotype was seen a handful of times. V and J are TRBV10-3 and TRBJ1-2; 7 bases fit TRBD1. Germline lookup yields CDR1 ENHRY and CDR2 SYGVKD. With 8 bases clipped from V and 4 bases from J, the junction kept 10 bases outside the gene matches. The CDR3 is 14 amino acids. The CDR3 sequence: CAIGTAGGVYGYTF. In nucleotides, the CDR3 is TGTGCCATCGGTACCGCAGGGGGAGTCTATGGCTACACCTTC.

Details on this clonotype: A junction boundary mismatches the germline segment, possibly from a read error. The chain uses TRBV28 and TRBJ2-1; weak D call: TRBD1 (6 bases). This CDR3 contains 12 residues. Germline assignment: CDR1 MDHEN and CDR2 SYDVKM. CDR3 DNA: TGTGCCAGCAGGACAGGTTACAGTGAGCAGTTCTTC. Protein: CASRTGYSEQFF.

The chain carries TRBV6-5 and TRBJ1-2, with 12 bases aligning to TRBD1. Germline loops: CDR1 MNHEY, CDR2 SVGAGI. The CDR3 consists of 16 residues. The V and J ends lost 6 bases and 8 bases, in that order; junction bases with no gene match: 13. CDR3 amino acids: CASSAIPGQGAGGYTF. The CDR3 bases are TGTGCCAGCAGCGCAATTCCGGGACAGGGGGCTGGAGGCTACACCTTC.

The chain carries TRBV9 and TRBJ2-1; tentatively, D is TRBD2 (7 bases). The CDR3 loop spans 15 amino acids. Germline values: CDR1 SGDLS, CDR2 YYNGEE. V lost 3 bases and J lost 4, with 14 bases in between. CDR3 residues: CASSAGGPGYNEQFF. The CDR3 DNA reads TGTGCCAGCAGCGCCGGGGGGCCAGGGTACAATGAGCAGTTCTTC.

J is TRBJ2-1 and V is TRBV3-1; D unresolved. The CDR3 contains 15 residues. Trimming left V 0 bases short and J 4 bases short, with 10 bases between. The germline CDR1 and CDR2 sequences are LGHDT and YNNKEL (reference sequence). In nucleotides, the CDR3 is TGTGCCAGCAGCCAAGAATTGGCGGAGTACAATGAGCAGTTCTTC. This gives the protein CASSQELAEYNEQFF.

This chain uses TRBV20-1 with TRBJ2-4; D unclear. Deletions cut 6 bases from V and 0 bases from J, with 12 bases between. CDR3 length: 14 amino acids. CDR1 is DFQATT, CDR2 SNEGSKA, per germline (reference sequence). The CDR3 nucleotides are TGCAGTGCCCCCCATGAGCTAGCCAAAAACATTCAGTACTTC. This encodes CSAPHELAKNIQYF.

V usage is TRBV7-2 and J usage is TRBJ1-1; TRBD1 aligns across 8 bases. Germline lookup yields CDR1 SGHTA and CDR2 FQGNSA. CDR3 size: 14 residues. V shed 5 bases, J shed 3 bases, and the junction held 5 bases outside the gene matches. CDR3 sequence (DNA): TGTGCCAGCAGCCTAAGACAGGGGTACACTGAAGCTTTCTTT. Its translation: CASSLRQGYTEAFF.

The gene calls are TRBV3-1 and TRBJ2-7; no clear D. The V and J ends lost 4 bases and 5 bases respectively, with 15 bases between them. The germline gives CDR1 LGHDT, CDR2 YNNKEL (reference sequence). This CDR3 is built from 14 residues. The CDR3 is CASSPLSRANEQYF. For the CDR3, the DNA is TGTGCCAGCAGCCCGTTATCTAGGGCGAACGAGCAGTACTTC.

The chain employs TRBV9 and TRBJ2-3; D is perhaps TRBD1 (6 bases). The CDR3 length is 15 residues. Per germline, CDR1 SGDLS and CDR2 YYNGEE. V was pared by 3 bases and J by 3 bases, with 14 bases between. The CDR3 spells CASSGSPTGTDTQYF. CDR3 DNA sequence: TGTGCCAGCAGCGGATCACCAACAGGGACAGATACGCAGTATTTT.

The CDR3 reads CSARTIPGELGGLPYEQYF. CDR3 DNA sequence: TGCAGTGCTAGAACTATCCCCGGGGAATTAGGGGGCCTCCCCTACGAGCAGTACTTC. The chain links TRBV20-1 to TRBJ2-7; TRBD1 matches 7 bases. This CDR3 has 19 residues. CDR1 DFQATT and CDR2 SNEGSKA come from the germline V gene (reference sequence). The trim removed 2 bases at V and 2 bases at J, leaving 21 bases unmatched.

CDR3 DNA: TGTGCCAGCAGTCCAGTCCGGGGGCGCAAAGAAGAGACCCAGTACTTC. Encoded protein: CASSPVRGRKEETQYF. V gene TRBV12-3 or TRBV12-4 combines with J gene TRBJ2-5, with D possibly being TRBD1 or TRBD2 (6 bases each). V lost 5 bases and J 3 bases, leaving 19 bases between the germline ends. The CDR3 loop spans 16 amino acids.